This T cell receptor beta chain derives from a study of OX40 agonist ivuxolimab in advanced cancers. The study in broad terms: Ivuxolimab, which targeted the costimulatory receptor OX40 (CD134), was an agonistic, fully human IgG2 monoclonal antibody. Intravenous ivuxolimab was administered to patients every 2 weeks at six dose levels: 0.01, 0.1, 0.3, 1.5, 3 and 10 mg/kg. Of the 50 to 55 dose-escalation patients, hepatocellular carcinoma was present in about 19, melanoma in approximately 15, renal cell carcinoma in 9 and head and neck cancer in 9. The dose-escalation cohort was 80% to 90% male with a mean age of about 58 years, ranging from roughly 20 to 85. Patients were allowed to have had prior anti-PD-1, anti-PD-L1 or anti-CTLA-4 therapy, and approximately 43% of the dose-escalation patients had previously received checkpoint inhibitors. Three dose-escalation patients achieved partial responses, one with hepatocellular carcinoma and two with cutaneous melanoma. The point of sequencing TCRbeta in the periphery was to test whether ivuxolimab changed TCR sequence diversity and drove clonal T-cell expansion. The monotherapy dose-escalation portion (N ≈ 57 patients) of the phase I ivuxolimab trial is reported in the paper. Study-level results and caveats: In partial responders in the 0.1-3.0 mg/kg groups, normalized peripheral clonal expansion was found to be among the lowest, especially among CD8+ T cells. After ivuxolimab, expanded clones were on average more numerous among CD8+ T cells than among CD4+ T cells. The antigen specificity of the clonally expanded peripheral T cells was not determined. Low levels of normalized T-cell clonal expansion were also shown by some nonresponding patients. Clonal expansion of both CD4+ and CD8+ blood T cells was observed from baseline to week 6 at doses 0.1 to 3.0 mg/kg.

Deletion took 3 bases off V and 1 base off J, with a span of 9 bases between the germline ends. Counted from cysteine to phenylalanine, this CDR3 has 14 amino acids. CDR3 DNA only is kept here, 42 bases in frame from base 1. For CDR1 and CDR2, the germline V gene lists MNHEY and SVGAGI. In the case of this clone: Its antigen is still unknown. Per-nucleotide qualities are absent, and no much larger clonotype sits a single base away.

Patients with a history of autoimmune disease or receiving systemic immunosuppression were excluded from the trial. Peripheral blood for TCR sequencing was drawn from every dose cohort at baseline, at cycle 4 day 1 and at cycle 7 day 1. Samples came from an open-label, multicenter, first-in-human phase I dose-escalation trial of ivuxolimab. Adults with locally advanced or metastatic melanoma, renal cell carcinoma, hepatocellular carcinoma or head and neck squamous cell carcinoma were enrolled in the trial. Before TCR sequencing, CD4+ T cells and CD8+ T cells were sorted from peripheral blood as separate populations. To sequence the TCRbeta CDR3 region, genomic DNA was isolated from the sorted cells. The immunoSEQ Assay was used to sequence the TCRbeta CDR3 regions. Imported from immuneACCESS, the table was reduced by TCRdb to in-frame sequences with V and J called. These copies leave out some clones; in studies compared against another copy, an unresolved V gene accounts for under half, and the cause of the remainder is not known. This sample holds around 15,000 clones; about 80% were observed only once. Together, the top ten hold around 30% of the sample.

The material sequenced was CD4+ or CD8+ T cells sorted from blood, taken in a trial of the OX40 agonist ivuxolimab. The chain employs TRBV6-5 and TRBJ1-1; there is no confident call for the D gene. The TCR sequence derives from an adult with an advanced solid tumor such as melanoma, head and neck, liver or kidney cancer. At the DNA level, the sequence is TGTGCCAGCAGTTATACCGCAGGGAACACTGAAGCTTTCTTT. It translates as CASSYTAGNTEAFF.